The 17 T cell receptor beta chains presented below share a single source sample, sequenced in a study of T cells in Graves' hyperthyroidism and ophthalmopathy. RNA transcripts served as the template for amplifying TCR beta CDR3 regions. First-round RT-PCR of the TCR CDR3 relied on the HTBI primer set. TCRdb analysed the multiplex PCR reads with MiXCR anew, one entry per CDR3 protein. The sample yields about 260,000 distinct CDR3 sequences, about 17% seen once. The specimen was blood. These receptors were collected from a woman between 18 and 29 years old with Graves' ophthalmopathy.

This clonotype has ten or more counts. The chain couples TRBV20-1 to TRBJ1-5; no definite D call. In germline, CDR1 is DFQATT, CDR2 SNEGSKA (reference sequence). This CDR3 has 21 residues. V shed 3 bases and J shed 0 bases, with 30 bases lying between them. The CDR3 DNA reads as TGCAGTGCTAGTTCAGATGCAAGGGATCGCCTTGGAGGGATTAGCAATCAGCCCCAGCATTTT. Protein product: CSASSDARDRLGGISNQPQHF.

This clonotype was observed many times. The gene calls are TRBV24-1 and TRBJ2-5; 8 nucleotides line up with TRBD1. With V trimmed by 4 bases and J by 11 bases, 2 bases remained unmatched. The CDR3 extends over 11 amino acids. CDR1 and CDR2 from the germline V gene are KGHDR and SFDVKD. In DNA, the CDR3 is TGTGCCACCAGTGACAGGGGGCCTCAGTACTTC. Protein sequence: CATSDRGPQYF.

The table lists this clonotype with many counts. The chain couples TRBV9 to TRBJ1-5; no definite D call. The CDR3 is made up of 14 amino acids. The V gene lost 2 bases and the J gene lost 2 bases, with 8 bases spanning the gap. Germline V gene data show CDR1 as SGDLS and CDR2 as YYNGEE. As DNA, the CDR3 is TGTGCCAGCAGCGTTGGAAGTGGCAATCAGCCCCAGCATTTT. Translated, it gives CASSVGSGNQPQHF.

This clonotype appeared many times. The V gene is TRBV2, the J gene TRBJ2-1; the D is unclear. This CDR3 region has 11 residues. Deletions cut 4 bases from V and 8 bases from J, with 6 bases between. CDR1 is SNHLY and CDR2 is FYNNEI in the germline V gene. CDR3 protein: CASSAFDEQFF. The CDR3 DNA sequence: TGTGCCAGCAGTGCTTTCGATGAGCAGTTCTTC.

The gene calls are TRBV12-3 or TRBV12-4 and TRBJ1-1; D possibly corresponds to TRBD1 (6 bases). The V end lost 5 bases, the J end lost 8 bases, and 21 bases lay between the germline ends. The CDR3 has 15 amino acids. The CDR3 DNA reads TGTGCCAGCAGTCAGACTAGCGGGGGGCCCGGCGAAGCTTTCTTT. Its translation is CASSQTSGGPGEAFF.

This clonotype appeared many times. This chain joins TRBV27 and TRBJ2-7; the match to TRBD2 covers 12 bases. Germline trimming cut 5 bases from V and 3 bases from J; bases unmatched to any gene: 11. Germline CDR1 MNHEY, CDR2 SMNVEV (reference sequence). The CDR3 totals 17 residues. The chain's CDR3 is CASSTLLAGGINYEQYF. Here the CDR3 DNA reads TGTGCCAGCAGTACCCTTCTAGCGGGAGGGATAAACTACGAGCAGTACTTC.

This clonotype was found many times. The V gene is TRBV28, the J gene TRBJ2-7, with a weak D call TRBD2 (7 bases). Trimming took off 8 bases at V and 9 bases at J, with 23 bases between the two ends. Germline V lookup: CDR1 MDHEN, CDR2 SYDVKM. The CDR3 is made up of 14 amino acids. The CDR3 region has the DNA TGTGCCAGCCTCACGAGGGGGGCGGGGGACGGGCAGTACTTC. This encodes CASLTRGAGDGQYF.

This clonotype was seen at least ten times. V is TRBV7-2 and J is TRBJ2-3, with TRBD1 matching over 10 bases. J gave up 2 bases and V 5 bases, and 4 bases lay outside the gene matches. Germline-derived CDR1 and CDR2 are SGHTA and FQGNSA. This CDR3 has 15 amino acids. CDR3 sequence: CASSPGTGDTDTQYF. The CDR3 region has the DNA TGTGCCAGCAGCCCCGGGACAGGGGACACAGATACGCAGTATTTT.

CDR3 DNA sequence: TGCGCCAGCAGTAGCACGTTAGAAGAGACCCAGTACTTC. Its translation: CASSSTLEETQYF. This sequence joins TRBV10-1 and TRBJ2-5, with D unclear. Germline V gene lookup returns CDR1 WNHNN and CDR2 SYGVQD (reference sequence). V gave up 5 bases and J gave up 3 bases, with 10 bases separating them. The CDR3 contains 13 residues.

There are many counts of this clonotype. The CDR3, as DNA: TGTGCCAGCAGCTTTCAGGGGCTCCAGTACAATGAGCAGTTCTTC. It is translated as CASSFQGLQYNEQFF. The J gene is TRBJ2-1, the V gene TRBV5-6, with D possibly TRBD1 on 6 matching bases. V dropped 2 bases and J dropped 4 bases, with 13 bases sitting between them. Germline V gene data show CDR1 as SGHDT and CDR2 as YYEEEE. The CDR3 length is 15 residues.

The chain links TRBV15 to TRBJ2-7; 9 bases line up with TRBD2. The length of the CDR3 is 15 residues. The germline CDR1 and CDR2 sequences are LNHNV and YYDKDF (reference sequence). V gave up 4 bases and J gave up 0 bases; unmatched junction bases: 4. CDR3 in DNA: TGTGCCACCAGCAAACTAGCGGGTCCCTCCTACGAGCAGTACTTC. Translated: CATSKLAGPSYEQYF.

This clonotype was seen at least ten times. This chain connects TRBV20-1 to TRBJ1-1, with D tentatively TRBD1 (5 bases). The germline V gene encodes CDR1 DFQATT and CDR2 SNEGSKA (reference sequence). V was clipped by 5 bases and J by 5 bases, with 18 bases between them. There are 14 residues in the CDR3. The CDR3 sequence is CSAQRDPGRTEAFF. The CDR3 DNA reads TGCAGTGCTCAAAGGGACCCCGGGCGGACTGAAGCTTTCTTT.

CDR3 protein: CASRASGRPTDGLNEKLFF. The CDR3 nucleotides are TGCGCCAGCCGGGCCTCGGGACGGCCGACCGATGGACTTAATGAAAAACTGTTTTTT. The chain links TRBV5-1 to TRBJ1-4; a weak D match, TRBD1 (5 bases). V dropped 7 bases and J dropped 4 bases, with 29 bases sitting between them. In germline, CDR1 is SGHRS, CDR2 YFSETQ. CDR3 length equals 19 residues.

This clonotype was detected a few times. The gene calls are TRBV4-2 and TRBJ1-5; D gene unclear. Between the trimmed V and J ends, which lost 2 bases and 0 bases, there was a span of 8 bases. The CDR3 length is 15 residues. The V gene's germline CDR1 is LGHNA and CDR2 YNFKEQ. The chain's CDR3 is CASSQSSNSNQPQHF. The CDR3 coding sequence is TGTGCCAGCAGCCAATCCAGTAATAGCAATCAGCCCCAGCATTTT.

This clonotype was observed at least ten times. V gene TRBV7-2 combines with J gene TRBJ2-1; 13 bases are shared with TRBD2. The J segment lost 2 bases and the V segment lost 2 bases, leaving 12 bases of the junction unmatched. The CDR3 contains 20 residues. The germline gives CDR1 SGHTA, CDR2 FQGNSA. The CDR3 reads CASSLNIHGLAGVPYNEQFF. The DNA of the CDR3 is TGTGCCAGCAGCTTAAACATCCATGGACTAGCGGGAGTACCCTACAATGAGCAGTTCTTC.

This clonotype appeared many times. The chain uses TRBV20-1 and TRBJ2-3, with D possibly matching TRBD2 (6 bases). This CDR3 spans 13 amino acids. V gave up 5 bases and J gave up 2 bases, with 11 bases separating them. Germline V CDR1 and CDR2: DFQATT, SNEGSKA (reference sequence). The DNA of the CDR3 is TGCAGTGCTGCGGGGCTTTACACAGATACGCAGTATTTT. This sequence encodes CSAAGLYTDTQYF.

This clonotype was detected ten times or more. V gene TRBV10-3 combines with J gene TRBJ1-6; D gene unclear. The CDR3 is 15 amino acids. CDR1 is ENHRY, CDR2 SYGVKD, per germline. V gave up 0 bases and J gave up 8 bases, with 11 bases separating them. The CDR3 DNA reads TGTGCCATCAGTGAGTCACCCGAAGGGTATTCACCCCTCCACTTT. Translating gives CAISESPEGYSPLHF.